This T cell receptor (beta chain) came from a study of blood T cells in healthy people across ages (dated by TCRdb to the mid-2010s). With respect to the entire study: In model experiments, template switching captured roughly one uniquely barcoded TCR beta cDNA molecule for every two T cells. The study measured age-related changes in TCR beta repertoire diversity using deep sequencing normalized with unique cDNA molecular identifiers. The donors were divided into four age groups: young (average approximately 17 years), middle-aged (about 40), aged (about 61) and long-lived (around 87). To avoid experimental bias, donors of different ages were distributed randomly across sequencing lanes. The study analyzed two additional independent replicas of 1 million unique cDNA reads from the same blood draw for two donors, one aged 18 to 29 and one aged 80 or older. General study outcomes and caveats: Observed TCR beta diversity per million T cells fell roughly linearly with age, and a significant reduction was already apparent by age about 36. Estimates of total diversity based on one million sequenced T cells were regarded as lower bounds and as underestimates. A strong correlation was found between observed TCR beta diversity and the percentage of naive T cells measured by flow cytometry. The long-lived group showed more naive CD4+ T cells, fewer expanded clones and increased TCR diversity than the aged group, suggesting age selection. Because profiling used bulk unsorted PBMCs, naive and antigen-experienced compartments could not be compared conclusively. Donor CMV infection status was unknown, potentially confounding age-related changes in expanded clonotypes.

Donors were under 40 systemically healthy Caucasian individuals from Russia aged roughly 6 to 95 years. About 9.8 milliliters of peripheral blood were drawn from each donor into EDTA-treated Vacutainer tubes. Ficoll-Paque density-gradient centrifugation was used to isolate PBMCs, with at least 7 million per sample. Total RNA, at least 6 micrograms per sample, was extracted from PBMCs with Trizol reagent. For every donor, flow cytometry on a PBMC aliquot measured the percentage of naive CD45RAhigh/CD27high T cells. To prepare the library, 5' RACE was applied. The sequencing machine was an Illumina HiSeq 2500. The second PCR ran for roughly 7 to 12 cycles and used a J-beta primer mix along with a sample-barcoded 5' primer. A unique molecular identifier was introduced onto each TCR beta cDNA molecule by a template-switch 5' adaptor carrying 12 random nucleotides. At least 3 million CDR3-containing paired-end reads were obtained from each sample. First-strand cDNA was synthesized from all RNA with the Mint cDNA synthesis kit, primed by a TRBC-specific oligonucleotide. Following uracil-DNA glycosylase treatment, a first 18-cycle PCR with universal primers M1SS and BC2_uni_R was performed on all cDNA. Regarding the original processing steps: For normalization, 1 million high-quality reads, each with a distinct molecular identifier, were randomly selected from each sample. Reads sharing molecular identifiers were discarded rather than binned into consensus sequences. CDR3 identification, clonotype clustering and error correction used MiTCR with a Q25 quality threshold and the strictest error-elimination algorithm. A nonparametric unseen species model with Euler transformation was used to estimate lower-bound total TCR beta diversity. TCRdb reworked the public reads: Q25 trimming with fastp, MiXCR clone assembly, productive beta chains retained. A single entry per CDR3 protein holds the most common genes and DNA from its merged rows. Here the V and J calls rest on TCRdb's processing, not on the authors' analysis. Here the sample has roughly 1,500,000 distinct CDR3 sequences; about 31% occur a single time. Roughly 10% of the sample is in the top ten clones.

This clonotype was detected a few times. The target of this receptor is not known. No qualities accompany the bases; no much larger clone lies one base away. Trimming takes 3 bases off V and 5 bases off J; junction bases not matched to a gene: 12. The CDR3 starts with the cysteine, ends with the phenylalanine, and has 16 residues. CDR3 DNA only is kept here, 48 bases in frame from base 1. Rearrangement joined TRBV12-3 or TRBV12-4 to TRBJ2-5, with TRBD2 matching 7 junction bases. This clonotype was obtained from a young woman in good health. Sequenced input: blood. The DNA sequence reads TGTGCCAGCAGTTTGGGGGGACTACGTCGAAGGGAGACCCAGTACTTC. Its translation reads: CASSLGGLRRRETQYF.